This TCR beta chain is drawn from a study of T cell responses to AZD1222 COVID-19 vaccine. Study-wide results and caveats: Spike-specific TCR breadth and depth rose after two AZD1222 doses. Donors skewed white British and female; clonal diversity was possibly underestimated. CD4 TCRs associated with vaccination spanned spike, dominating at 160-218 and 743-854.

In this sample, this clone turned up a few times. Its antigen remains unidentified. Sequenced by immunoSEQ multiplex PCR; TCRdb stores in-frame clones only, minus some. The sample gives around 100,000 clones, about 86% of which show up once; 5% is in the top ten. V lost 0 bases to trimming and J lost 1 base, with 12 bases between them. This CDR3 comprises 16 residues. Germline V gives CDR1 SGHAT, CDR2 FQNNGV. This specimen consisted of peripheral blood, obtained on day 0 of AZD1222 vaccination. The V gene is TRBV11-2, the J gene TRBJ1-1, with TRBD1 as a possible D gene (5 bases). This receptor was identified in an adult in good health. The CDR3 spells CASSLDWGNRNTEAFF. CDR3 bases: TGTGCCAGCAGCTTAGATTGGGGGAATAGGAACACTGAAGCTTTCTTT.